This TCR beta chain appears in the sequencing data of a study of blood T cell repertoires in COVID-19. For the study at large: Acute and convalescent COVID-19 samples came from the United States, Italy and Spain. In each case, the material was cDNA or gDNA derived from T cells, B-cell-depleted T cells, or PBMCs.

The germline gives CDR1 MNHEY, CDR2 SVGEGT. Trimming removed 5 bases from V and 4 bases from J, with 8 bases in between. The CDR3 sequence is 12 residues long. For recovered donors of Cohort 3, there were two negative PCRs, clearance, or symptom resolution. As processed by the authors: For nucleated cells, counts were estimated from reference gene primer amplification. Profiled with immunoSEQ multiplex PCR; TCRdb holds only in-frame clones, not every one. The DNA was the basis for D and trimming; V, J and clone size are from that table. Of 150,000 to 200,000 clones in the sample, about 88% were seen once.

The source material was PBMCs or T cells enriched from blood (not recorded which). The receptor comes from a woman younger than 35 who had recovered from COVID-19. The rearrangement links TRBV6-2 or TRBV6-3 to TRBJ1-1; possibly TRBD1 for D (5 bases). The CDR3 sequence: CASSQDSTEAFF. The CDR3 DNA follows: TGTGCCAGCAGTCAAGACAGCACTGAAGCTTTCTTT.